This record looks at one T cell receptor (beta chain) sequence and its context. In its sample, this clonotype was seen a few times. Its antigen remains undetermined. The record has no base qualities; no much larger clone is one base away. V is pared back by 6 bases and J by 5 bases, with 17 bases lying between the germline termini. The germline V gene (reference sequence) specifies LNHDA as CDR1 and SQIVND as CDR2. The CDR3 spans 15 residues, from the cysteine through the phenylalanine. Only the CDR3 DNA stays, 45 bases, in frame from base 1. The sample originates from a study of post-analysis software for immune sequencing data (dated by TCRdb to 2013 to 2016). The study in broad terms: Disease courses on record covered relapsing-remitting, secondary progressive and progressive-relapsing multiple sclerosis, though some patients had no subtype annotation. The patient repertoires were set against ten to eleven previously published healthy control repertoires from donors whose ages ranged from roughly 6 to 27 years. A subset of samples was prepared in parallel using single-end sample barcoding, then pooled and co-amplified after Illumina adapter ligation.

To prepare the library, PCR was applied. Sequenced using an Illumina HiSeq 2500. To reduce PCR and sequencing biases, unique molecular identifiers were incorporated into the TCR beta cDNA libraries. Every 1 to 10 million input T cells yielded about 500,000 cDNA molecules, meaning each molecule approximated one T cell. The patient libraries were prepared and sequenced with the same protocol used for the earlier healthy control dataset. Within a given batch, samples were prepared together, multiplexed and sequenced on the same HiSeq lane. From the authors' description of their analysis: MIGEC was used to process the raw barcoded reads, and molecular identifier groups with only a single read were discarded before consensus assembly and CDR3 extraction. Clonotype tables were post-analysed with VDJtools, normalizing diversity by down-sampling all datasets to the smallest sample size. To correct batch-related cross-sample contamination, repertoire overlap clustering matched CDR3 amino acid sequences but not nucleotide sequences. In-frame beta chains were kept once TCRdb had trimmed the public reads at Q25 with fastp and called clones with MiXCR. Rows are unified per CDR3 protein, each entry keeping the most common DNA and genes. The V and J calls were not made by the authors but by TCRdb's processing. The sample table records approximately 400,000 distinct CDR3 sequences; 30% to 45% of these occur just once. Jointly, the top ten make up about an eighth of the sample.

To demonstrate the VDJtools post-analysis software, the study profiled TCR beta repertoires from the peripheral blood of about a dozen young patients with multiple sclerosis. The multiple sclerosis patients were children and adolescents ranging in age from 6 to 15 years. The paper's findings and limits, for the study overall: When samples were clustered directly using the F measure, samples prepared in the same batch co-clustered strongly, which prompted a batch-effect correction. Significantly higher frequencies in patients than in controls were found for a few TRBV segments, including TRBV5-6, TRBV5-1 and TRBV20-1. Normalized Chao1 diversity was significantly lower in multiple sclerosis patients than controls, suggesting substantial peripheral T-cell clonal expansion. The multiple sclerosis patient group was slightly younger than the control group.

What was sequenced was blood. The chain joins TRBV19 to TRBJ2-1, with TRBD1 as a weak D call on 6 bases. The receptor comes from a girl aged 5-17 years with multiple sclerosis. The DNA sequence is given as TGTGCCAGTAGGCTAACAGGGTCGTGGGACAATGAGCAGTTCTTC. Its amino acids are CASRLTGSWDNEQFF.